The sequence of this T cell receptor beta chain was determined in a study of glioma-infiltrating T cells. The iRepertoire nested amplicon-rescue multiplex PCR amplified TCR alpha and beta CDR3s from RNA. TCRdb recomputed calls from the multiplex PCR reads with MiXCR, one row per CDR3 protein. The profile shows more than 350,000 distinct CDR3 sequences, roughly two fifths of them singletons. The CDR3 covers 15 residues. Trimming took 5 bases from V and 4 from J, leaving 14 bases between them. The germline V gene encodes CDR1 MDHEN and CDR2 SYDVKM. The sequence was obtained from a human donor with low-grade glioma or glioblastoma, undergoing nonglioma brain surgery, or in good health (not recorded which). Sample: glioma tissue, nonneoplastic brain tissue, or PBMCs (not recorded which). This chain uses TRBV28 with TRBJ2-2, with a tentative D call TRBD2 (5 bases). The CDR3 protein is CASSGRTRITGELFF. CDR3 nucleotide sequence: TGTGCCAGCAGTGGCAGGACTCGAATCACCGGGGAGCTGTTTTTT.